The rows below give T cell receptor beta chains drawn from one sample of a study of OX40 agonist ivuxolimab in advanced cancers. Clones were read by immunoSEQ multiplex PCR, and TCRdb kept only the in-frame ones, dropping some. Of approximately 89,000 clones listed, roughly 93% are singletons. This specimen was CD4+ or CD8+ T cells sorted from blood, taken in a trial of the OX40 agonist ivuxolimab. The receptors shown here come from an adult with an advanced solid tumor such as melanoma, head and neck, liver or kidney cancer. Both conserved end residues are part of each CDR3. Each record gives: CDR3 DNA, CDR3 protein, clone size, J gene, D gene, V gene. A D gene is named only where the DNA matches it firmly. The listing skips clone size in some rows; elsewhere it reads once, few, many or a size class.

TGTGCCAGCAGCCAGGACAGGGGGACTGAAAAACTGTTTTTT | CASSQDRGTEKLFF | - | TRBJ1-4 | TRBD1 | TRBV16
TGTGCTAGTGGTTTCGGGGGGGGCCAGCCCCAGCATTTT | CASGFGGGQPQHF | - | TRBJ1-5 | - | TRBV12-5
TGTGCCAGCAGTGAAACTAGCGGAAATTCCTACGAGCAGTACTTC | CASSETSGNSYEQYF | - | TRBJ2-7 | TRBD2 | TRBV2
TGTGCCAGCAGCATCACATCACCCCAAATCCGGGACAGGGGCTCCTACGAGCAGTACTTC | CASSITSPQIRDRGSYEQYF | - | TRBJ2-7 | TRBD1 | TRBV28
TGTGCCAGCAGCTTGCCCCCACCACAGGGGGCTACAGATACGCAGTATTTT | CASSLPPPQGATDTQYF | - | TRBJ2-3 | TRBD1 | TRBV5-4
TGTGCCAGCGGTCCAGGTATTTCGTCTCCTGAAGCTTTCTTT | CASGPGISSPEAFF | - | TRBJ1-1 | - | TRBV6-5
TGTGCCAGCAGCCATCGGTTCGGGGGCGCGAACACCGGGGAGCTGTTTTTT | CASSHRFGGANTGELFF | - | TRBJ2-2 | - | TRBV7-2
TGCGCCAGCAGCTTTCAGGGTTCCGATGGCTACACCTTC | CASSFQGSDGYTF | - | TRBJ1-2 | - | TRBV5-1
TGTGCCAGCAGCTTAGGCCCAGCCCTTGCAACTAATGAAAAACTGTTTTTT | CASSLGPALATNEKLFF | - | TRBJ1-4 | - | TRBV11-2
TGCGCCAGCAGCTCGTCGTCGGGACCGAAGTACACTGAAGCTTTCTTT | CASSSSSGPKYTEAFF | - | TRBJ1-1 | - | TRBV5-1
TGTGCCTGGAAGGGACAGTATTCACCCCTCCACTTT | CAWKGQYSPLHF | - | TRBJ1-6 | TRBD1 | TRBV30
TGTGCCAGTAGTCCCCGACAGGGCTCCTACGAGCAGTACTTC | CASSPRQGSYEQYF | - | TRBJ2-7 | TRBD1 | TRBV19
TGCGCCAGCAGCAGGACAGGTCTAAGCACCGGGGAGCTGTTTTTT | CASSRTGLSTGELFF | once | TRBJ2-2 | TRBD1 | TRBV5-1
TGTGCCAGCAGCTTGGATCTAAGGACGGGTGAAGCTTTCTTT | CASSLDLRTGEAFF | - | TRBJ1-1 | - | TRBV5-4
TGTGCCAGCAGACAACCGGGACAGGGCTTCGGCTACACCTTC | CASRQPGQGFGYTF | - | TRBJ1-2 | TRBD1 | TRBV6-5
TGCGCCAGCAGTGGGGGACTAGCGGGCAATGAGCAGTTCTTC | CASSGGLAGNEQFF | - | TRBJ2-1 | TRBD2 | TRBV10-2
TGTGCCAGCAGTTTGAACAGGGAAGGCGAGCAGTACTTC | CASSLNREGEQYF | - | TRBJ2-7 | - | TRBV27
TGTGCCAGCAGCTCAGAGGGACAGCTTTATCAGCCCCAGCATTTT | CASSSEGQLYQPQHF | - | TRBJ1-5 | TRBD1 | TRBV11-2
TGTGCCACCAGCAGAGATGAGACTCCTGGGGGCTACACCTTC | CATSRDETPGGYTF | - | TRBJ1-2 | - | TRBV15
TGCGCCAGCAGCTTTCAAGTCGGACTAGCGGGGGAATGGGGCGCCTACGAGCAGTACTTC | CASSFQVGLAGEWGAYEQYF | - | TRBJ2-7 | TRBD2 | TRBV5-1
TGTGCCAGTAGCTTTCCGTCGGGACAGGGGAAGGGATTT | CASSFPSGQGKGF | - | TRBJ1-4 | TRBD1 | TRBV19
TGTGCCAGCAGCTTAGCCCTGTTAAACACTGAAGCTTTCTTT | CASSLALLNTEAFF | - | TRBJ1-1 | - | TRBV7-2
TGTGCCAGCAGTTTATGGCAGGGAAGCAATCAGCCCCAGCATTTT | CASSLWQGSNQPQHF | - | TRBJ1-5 | - | TRBV28
TGTGCCAGTAGTATTTGGCTAGCGGGGTCAGGGGAGCTGTTTTTT | CASSIWLAGSGELFF | once | TRBJ2-2 | TRBD2 | TRBV19
TGTGCCAGCTCGACGGACGCGGGGACTGAAGCTTTCTTT | CASSTDAGTEAFF | - | TRBJ1-1 | - | TRBV18
TGTGCCAGCAGCGTCAGGACTAGCGGGAGGAATGAGCAGTTCTTC | CASSVRTSGRNEQFF | - | TRBJ2-1 | TRBD2 | TRBV9
TGTGCCAGCTCACCGGACAGGGGGAGTAACACTGAAGCTTTCTTT | CASSPDRGSNTEAFF | - | TRBJ1-1 | TRBD1 | TRBV18
TGTGCCAGCAGCTTAGAGGGGGCGAACACTGAAGCTTTCTTT | CASSLEGANTEAFF | - | TRBJ1-1 | TRBD1 | TRBV7-9
TGTGCCAGCTCACCAGTTCTAGGCCTACCGAACACCGGGGAGCTGTTTTTT | CASSPVLGLPNTGELFF | - | TRBJ2-2 | - | TRBV18
TGTGCCAGCACCGGGACGGCGGGCTCCTACGAGCAGTACTTC | CASTGTAGSYEQYF | - | TRBJ2-7 | - | TRBV2
TGCGCCAGCAGCTTACGCCCCCGGGGACAGGGGGACTACGAGCAGTACTTC | CASSLRPRGQGDYEQYF | - | TRBJ2-7 | TRBD1 | TRBV5-1
TGTGCCATTCCGACGGGGGAAGACAGGGAAGACACCGGGGAGCTGTTTTTT | CAIPTGEDREDTGELFF | - | TRBJ2-2 | - | TRBV12-1